This T cell receptor beta chain is from a study of blood T cell repertoires in COVID-19. Study context: The samples span acute and convalescent COVID-19 from the United States, Italy and Spain. PBMCs, B-cell-depleted T cells, or T cells were the source of the cDNA or gDNA that made up the material.

On this clone: A read error may produce the germline difference seen at one junction end.

Authors' methods: By means of reference gene primer amplification, nucleated cell counts were estimated. The method was immunoSEQ multiplex PCR; TCRdb's version includes in-frame clones alone and lacks a portion of them. Clonal size and the V and J genes are those of that table, whereas D and trimming came from the DNA. Altogether more than 200,000 clones are present, around 90% being singletons, with the ten largest covering 0.7%. This CDR3 comprises 15 residues. The germline V gene has CDR1 KGHSH and CDR2 LQKENI. The gene calls are TRBV18 and TRBJ1-5, with 9 bases that match TRBD1. The sequenced sample was peripheral blood. The TCR comes from a human donor in a cohort sampled during active COVID-19. The CDR3 DNA follows: TGTGCCAGCTCACCACGAACAGGGGGCAACCAGCCCCAGCATTTT. Translation gives CASSPRTGGNQPQHF. Complete variable domain (other parts from reference TRBV18 and TRBJ1-5): NAGVMQNPRHLVRRRGQEARLRCSPMKGHSHVYWYRQLPEEGLKFMVYLQKENIIDESGMPKERFSAEFPKEGPSILRIQQVVRGDSAAYFCASSPRTGGNQPQHFGDGTRLSIL.